The sample holds many counts of the clone carrying this T cell receptor beta chain. Antigen: not known. Each CDR3 protein is one row after TCRdb ran MiXCR on the 5' RACE reads. Seen here are approximately 38,000 distinct CDR3 sequences, 5.8% observed once, and the top ten hold 9.5% to 13%. Time point in this sample: sample taken at primary tumor resection. The authors sequenced whole RNA from tumor, nontumor lung or frozen PBMC without sorting. The record originates from a study of spatial heterogeneity in lung cancer. In the study overall: A unique TCR and UMI combination showed up more than ten times in raw reads, on average. Notes on the study in general: More often at tumor resection than at routine follow-up, ubiquitous expanded tumor TCRs were detected in the blood.

The CDR3 totals 17 residues. After removal of 4 bases from V and 6 bases from J, the junction contained 12 bases not matched to a gene. CDR1 and CDR2 from the germline V gene are MDHEN and SYDVKM. The TCR originated in a male donor with early-stage non-small cell lung cancer. The chain joins TRBV28 to TRBJ1-4; 9 bases fit TRBD1. This material consisted of PBMCs, taken at surgery. This CDR3 reads CASSSLTGTGSDEKLFF. DNA of the CDR3: TGTGCCAGCAGTTCCTTGACCGGGACAGGGAGTGATGAAAAACTGTTTTTT.